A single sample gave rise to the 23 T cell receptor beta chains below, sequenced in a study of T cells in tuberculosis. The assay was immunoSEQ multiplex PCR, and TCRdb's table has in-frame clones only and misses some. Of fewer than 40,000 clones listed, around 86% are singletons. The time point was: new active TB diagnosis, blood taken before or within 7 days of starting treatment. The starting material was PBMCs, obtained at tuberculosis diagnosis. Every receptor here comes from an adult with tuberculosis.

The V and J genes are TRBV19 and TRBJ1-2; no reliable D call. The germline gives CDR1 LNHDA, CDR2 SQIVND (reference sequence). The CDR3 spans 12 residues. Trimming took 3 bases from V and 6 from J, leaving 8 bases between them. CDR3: CASSIGGNGYTF. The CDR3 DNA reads TGTGCCAGTAGTATTGGAGGGAATGGCTACACCTTC.

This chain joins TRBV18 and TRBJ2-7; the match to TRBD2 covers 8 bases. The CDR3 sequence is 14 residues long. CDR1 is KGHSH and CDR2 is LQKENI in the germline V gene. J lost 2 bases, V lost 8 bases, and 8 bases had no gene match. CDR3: CASTRERGPYEQYF. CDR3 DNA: TGTGCCAGCACCCGTGAGCGGGGGCCCTACGAGCAGTACTTC.

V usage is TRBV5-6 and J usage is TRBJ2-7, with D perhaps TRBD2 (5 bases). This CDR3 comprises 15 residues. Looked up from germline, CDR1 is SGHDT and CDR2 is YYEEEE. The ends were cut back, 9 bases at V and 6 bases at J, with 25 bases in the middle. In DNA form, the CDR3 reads TGTGCCACCGGGGTGGGGTCATGGGCTTGGGGCGAGCAGTACTTC. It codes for CATGVGSWAWGEQYF. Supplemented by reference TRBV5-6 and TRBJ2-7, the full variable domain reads DAGVTQSPTHLIKTRGQQVTLRCSPKSGHDTVSWYQQALGQGPQFIFQYYEEEERQRGNFPDRFSGHQFPNYSSELNVNALLLGDSALYLCATGVGSWAWGEQYFGPGTRLTVT.

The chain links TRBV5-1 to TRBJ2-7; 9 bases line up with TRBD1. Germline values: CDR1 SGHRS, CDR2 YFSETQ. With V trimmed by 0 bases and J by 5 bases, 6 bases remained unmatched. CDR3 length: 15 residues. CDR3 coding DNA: TGCGCCAGCAGCTTGGCCGGGACAGGGCCCCACGAGCAGTACTTC. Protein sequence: CASSLAGTGPHEQYF.

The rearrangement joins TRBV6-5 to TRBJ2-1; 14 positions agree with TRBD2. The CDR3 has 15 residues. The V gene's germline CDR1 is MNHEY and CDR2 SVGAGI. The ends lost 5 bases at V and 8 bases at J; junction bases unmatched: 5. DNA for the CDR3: TGTGCCAGCAGTCTCAGGACTAGCGGGAGGTATGAGCAGTTCTTC. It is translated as CASSLRTSGRYEQFF.

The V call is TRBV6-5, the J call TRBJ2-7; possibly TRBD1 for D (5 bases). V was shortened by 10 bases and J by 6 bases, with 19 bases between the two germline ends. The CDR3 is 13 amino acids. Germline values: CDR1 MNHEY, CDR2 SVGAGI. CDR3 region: CATHPGQALEQYF. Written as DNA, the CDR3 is TGTGCCACCCACCCAGGGCAGGCGCTCGAGCAGTACTTC.

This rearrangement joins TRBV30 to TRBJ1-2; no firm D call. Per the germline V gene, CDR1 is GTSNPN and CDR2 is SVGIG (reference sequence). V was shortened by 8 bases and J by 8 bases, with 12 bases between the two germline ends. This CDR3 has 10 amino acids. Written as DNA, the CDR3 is TGTGCCGGGGAGGGAAGAGGCTACACCTTC. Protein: CAGEGRGYTF.

This chain's CDR3 is CSATGGPNEQYF. The CDR3 DNA is TGCAGCGCGACAGGGGGCCCCAACGAGCAGTACTTC. The chain recombines TRBV29-1 with TRBJ2-7; 10 bases fit TRBD1. The J segment lost 5 bases and the V segment lost 7 bases, leaving 5 bases of the junction unmatched. Per the germline V gene, CDR1 is SQVTM and CDR2 is ANQGSEA. This CDR3 is 12 amino acids long.

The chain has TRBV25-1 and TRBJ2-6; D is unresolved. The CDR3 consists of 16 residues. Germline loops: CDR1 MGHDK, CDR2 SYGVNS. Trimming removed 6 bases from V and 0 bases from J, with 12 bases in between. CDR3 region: CASRPGAPSGANVLTF. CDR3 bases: TGTGCCAGCAGACCAGGTGCACCCTCTGGGGCCAACGTCCTGACTTTC.

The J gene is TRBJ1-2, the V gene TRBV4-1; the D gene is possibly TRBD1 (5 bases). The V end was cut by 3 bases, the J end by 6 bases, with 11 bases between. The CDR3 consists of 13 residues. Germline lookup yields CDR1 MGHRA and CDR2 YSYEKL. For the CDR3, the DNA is TGCGCCAGCAGCCACGGGGGGAAGAATGGCTACACCTTC. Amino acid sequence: CASSHGGKNGYTF.

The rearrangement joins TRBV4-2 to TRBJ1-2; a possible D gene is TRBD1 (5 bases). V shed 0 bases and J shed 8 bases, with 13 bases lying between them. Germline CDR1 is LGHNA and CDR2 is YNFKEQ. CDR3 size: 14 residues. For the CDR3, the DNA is TGTGCCAGCAGCCAAGATTGGGGGGGAGGAGGCTACACCTTC. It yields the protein CASSQDWGGGGYTF.

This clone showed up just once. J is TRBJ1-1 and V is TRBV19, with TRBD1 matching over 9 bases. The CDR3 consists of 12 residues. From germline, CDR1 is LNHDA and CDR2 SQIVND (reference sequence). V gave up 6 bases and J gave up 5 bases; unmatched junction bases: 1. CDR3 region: CASRTGGTEAFF. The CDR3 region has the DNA TGTGCCAGTAGGACAGGGGGGACTGAAGCTTTCTTT.

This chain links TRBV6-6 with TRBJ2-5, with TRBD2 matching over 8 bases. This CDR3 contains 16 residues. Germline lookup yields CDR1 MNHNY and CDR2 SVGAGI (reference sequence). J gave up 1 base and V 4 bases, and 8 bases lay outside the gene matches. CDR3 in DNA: TGTGCCAGCAGTTGGGCCGGGAGGGCCCCCCAAGAGACCCAGTACTTC. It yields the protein CASSWAGRAPQETQYF.

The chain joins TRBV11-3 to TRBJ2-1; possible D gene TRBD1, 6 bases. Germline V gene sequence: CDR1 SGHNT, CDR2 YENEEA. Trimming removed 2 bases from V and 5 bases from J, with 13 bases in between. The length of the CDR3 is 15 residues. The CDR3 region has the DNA TGTGCCAGCAGCTTAATGGGGGCCATCGACAATGAGCAGTTCTTC. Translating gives CASSLMGAIDNEQFF. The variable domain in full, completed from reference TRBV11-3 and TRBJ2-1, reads EAGVVQSPRYKIIEKKQPVAFWCNPISGHNTLYWYLQNLGQGPELLIRYENEEAVDDSQLPKDRFSAERLKGVDSTLKIQPAELGDSAVYLCASSLMGAIDNEQFFGPGTRLTVL.

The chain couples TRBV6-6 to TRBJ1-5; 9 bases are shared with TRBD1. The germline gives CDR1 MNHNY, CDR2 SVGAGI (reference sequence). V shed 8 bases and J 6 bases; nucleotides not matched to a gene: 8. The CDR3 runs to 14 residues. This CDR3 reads CASGPDRGFQPQHF. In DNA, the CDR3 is TGTGCCAGCGGCCCCGACAGGGGGTTTCAGCCCCAGCATTTT.

The CDR3 nucleotides read TGTGCCAGCAGCGCTAGCGGGAGTGGTGCAGATACGCAGTATTTT. Translating gives CASSASGSGADTQYF. The chain carries TRBV9 and TRBJ2-3, with TRBD2 matching 10 bases. Germline V gives CDR1 SGDLS, CDR2 YYNGEE. This CDR3 region has 15 residues. J lost 4 bases, V lost 3 bases, and 5 bases had no gene match.

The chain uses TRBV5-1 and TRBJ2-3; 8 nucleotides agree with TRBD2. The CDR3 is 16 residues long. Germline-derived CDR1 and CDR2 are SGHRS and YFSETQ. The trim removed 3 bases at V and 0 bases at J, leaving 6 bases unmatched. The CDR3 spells CASSSLGLASTDTQYF. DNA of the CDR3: TGCGCCAGCAGCTCTCTCGGACTAGCTAGCACAGATACGCAGTATTTT. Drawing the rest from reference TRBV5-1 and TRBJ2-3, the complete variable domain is KAGVTQTPRYLIKTRGQQVTLSCSPISGHRSVSWYQQTPGQGLQFLFEYFSETQRNKGNFPGRFSGRQFSNSRSEMNVSTLELGDSALYLCASSSLGLASTDTQYFGPGTRLTVL.

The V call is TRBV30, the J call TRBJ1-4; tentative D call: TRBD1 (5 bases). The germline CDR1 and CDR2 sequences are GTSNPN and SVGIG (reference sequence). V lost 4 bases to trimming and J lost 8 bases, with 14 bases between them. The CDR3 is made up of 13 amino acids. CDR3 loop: CAWNGGGREKLFF. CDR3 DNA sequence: TGTGCCTGGAATGGGGGGGGGAGAGAAAAACTGTTTTTT.

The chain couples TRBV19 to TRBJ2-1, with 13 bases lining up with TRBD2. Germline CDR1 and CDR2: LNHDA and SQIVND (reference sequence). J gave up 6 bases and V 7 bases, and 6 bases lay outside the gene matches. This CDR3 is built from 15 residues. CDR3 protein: CASMRTSGSGNEQFF. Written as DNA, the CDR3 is TGTGCCAGTATGAGGACTAGCGGGAGTGGCAATGAGCAGTTCTTC.

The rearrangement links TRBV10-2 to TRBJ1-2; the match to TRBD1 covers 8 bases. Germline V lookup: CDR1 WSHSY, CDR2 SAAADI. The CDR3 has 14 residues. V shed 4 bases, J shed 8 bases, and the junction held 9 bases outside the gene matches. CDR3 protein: CASSAQRAGGGYTF. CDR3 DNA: TGCGCCAGCAGTGCCCAGCGGGCAGGGGGCGGCTACACCTTC.

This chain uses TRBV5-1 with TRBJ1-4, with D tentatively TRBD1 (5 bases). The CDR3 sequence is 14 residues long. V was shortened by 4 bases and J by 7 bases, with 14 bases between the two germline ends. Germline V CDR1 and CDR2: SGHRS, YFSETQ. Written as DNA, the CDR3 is TGCGCCAGCAGCCAGGGAGAGGAGGGTGAAAAACTGTTTTTT. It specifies CASSQGEEGEKLFF.

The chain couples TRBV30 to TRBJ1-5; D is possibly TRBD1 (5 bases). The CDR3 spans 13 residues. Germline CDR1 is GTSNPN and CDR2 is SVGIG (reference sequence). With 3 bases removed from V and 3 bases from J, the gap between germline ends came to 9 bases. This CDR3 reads CAWSGGSNQPQHF. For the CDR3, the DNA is TGTGCCTGGAGCGGGGGGTCCAATCAGCCCCAGCATTTT. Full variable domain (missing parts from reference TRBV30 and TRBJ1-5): SQTIHQWPATLVQPVGSPLSLECTVEGTSNPNLYWYRQAAGRGLQLLFYSVGIGQISSEVPQNLSASRPQDRQFILSSKKLLLSDSGFYLCAWSGGSNQPQHFGDGTRLSIL.

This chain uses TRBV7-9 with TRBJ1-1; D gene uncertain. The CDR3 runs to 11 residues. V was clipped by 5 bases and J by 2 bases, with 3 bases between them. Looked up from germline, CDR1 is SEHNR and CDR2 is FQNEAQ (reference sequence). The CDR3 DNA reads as TGTGCCAGCAGCCTTAACACTGAAGCTTTCTTT. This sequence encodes CASSLNTEAFF.